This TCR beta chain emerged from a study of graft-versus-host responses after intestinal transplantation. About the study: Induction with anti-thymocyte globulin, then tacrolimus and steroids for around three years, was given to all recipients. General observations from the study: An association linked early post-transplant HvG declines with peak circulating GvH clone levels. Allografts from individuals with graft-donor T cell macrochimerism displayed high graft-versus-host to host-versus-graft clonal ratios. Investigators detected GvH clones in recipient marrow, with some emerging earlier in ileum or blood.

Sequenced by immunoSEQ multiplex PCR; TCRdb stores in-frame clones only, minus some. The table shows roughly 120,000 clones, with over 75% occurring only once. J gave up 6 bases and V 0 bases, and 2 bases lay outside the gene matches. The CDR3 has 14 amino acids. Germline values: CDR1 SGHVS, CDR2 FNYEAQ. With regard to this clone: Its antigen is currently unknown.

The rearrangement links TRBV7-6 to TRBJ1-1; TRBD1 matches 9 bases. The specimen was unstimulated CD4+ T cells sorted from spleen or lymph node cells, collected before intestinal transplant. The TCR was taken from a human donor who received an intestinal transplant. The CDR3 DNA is TGTGCCAGCAGCTTAGCGGGGGACAGGGCTGAAGCTTTCTTT. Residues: CASSLAGDRAEAFF.